This T cell receptor beta chain was recorded in a study of blood T cell repertoires in COVID-19. Study in general: Sites across the United States, Italy and Spain contributed samples from acute and convalescent COVID-19.

The protocol was immunoSEQ multiplex PCR, while the TCRdb copy is restricted to in-frame clones and leaves out a portion. The top ten clones hold around 3.3% of a sample with about 200,000 clones, 70% to 90% of them seen once. This CDR3 has 15 amino acids. Deletions cut 4 bases from V and 4 bases from J, with 17 bases between. Per germline, CDR1 SGHRS and CDR2 YFSETQ. The receptor was isolated from a man between 60 and 75 years old with acute or convalescent COVID-19. The chain uses TRBV5-1 and TRBJ1-1; tentatively, D is TRBD1 (5 bases). The material sequenced was peripheral blood. This chain's CDR3 is CASSPSRGGATEAFF. The CDR3, as DNA: TGCGCCAGCAGCCCGTCGAGGGGAGGGGCCACTGAAGCTTTCTTT.